The TCR beta chain under discussion was sequenced for a study of T cells in Graves' hyperthyroidism and ophthalmopathy. RNA transcripts served as the template for amplifying TCR beta CDR3 regions. The HTBI primer set served for first-round RT-PCR of the TCR CDR3. TCRdb used MiXCR to reprocess the multiplex PCR reads, holding one entry per CDR3 protein. The profile shows hundreds of thousands of distinct CDR3 sequences, about 45% of them singletons. The CDR3 runs 15 residues. Germline V gives CDR1 SGDLS, CDR2 YYNGEE. The germline V and J ends were trimmed by 4 bases and 9 bases, with 23 bases remaining between them. Graves' hyperthyroidism without ophthalmopathy progression within 18 months was termed stable. Hyperthyroidism patients were newly diagnosed, had disease duration under 2 months, and were aged 18 to 65 years. A patient was excluded if there was uncontrolled infection, other autoimmune disease, pregnancy or lactation. The diagnostic basis comprised clinical symptoms, serum thyroxine and TRAb, thyroid ultrasound and orbital computed tomography.

Sequences were obtained from peripheral blood or thyroid tissue (not recorded which). The sequence derives from a woman in her late teens or twenties with Graves' hyperthyroidism. This chain connects TRBV9 to TRBJ2-7; weak D call: TRBD1 (7 bases). The CDR3 sequence is CASSPGGTAGLGQYF. The CDR3, as DNA: TGTGCCAGCAGCCCAGGGGGGACAGCGGGTCTCGGGCAGTACTTC.